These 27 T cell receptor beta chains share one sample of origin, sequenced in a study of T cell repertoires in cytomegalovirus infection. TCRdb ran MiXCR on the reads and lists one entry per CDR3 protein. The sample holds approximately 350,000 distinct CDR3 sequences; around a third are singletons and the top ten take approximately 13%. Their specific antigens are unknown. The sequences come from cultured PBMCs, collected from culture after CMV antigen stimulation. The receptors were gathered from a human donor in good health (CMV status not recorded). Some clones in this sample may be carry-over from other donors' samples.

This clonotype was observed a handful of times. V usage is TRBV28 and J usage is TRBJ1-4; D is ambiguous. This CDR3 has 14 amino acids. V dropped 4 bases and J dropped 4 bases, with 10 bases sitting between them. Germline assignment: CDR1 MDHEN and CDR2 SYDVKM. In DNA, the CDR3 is TGTGCCAGCAGTTCCGGACGCAATAATGAAAAACTGTTTTTT. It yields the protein CASSSGRNNEKLFF.

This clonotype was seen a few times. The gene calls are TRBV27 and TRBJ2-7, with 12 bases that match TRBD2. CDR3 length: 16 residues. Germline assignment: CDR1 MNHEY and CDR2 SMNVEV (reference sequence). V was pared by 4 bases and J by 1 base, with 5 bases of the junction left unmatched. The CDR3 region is CASSSPGLAGSYEQYF. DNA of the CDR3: TGTGCCAGCAGTTCCCCGGGACTAGCGGGTTCCTACGAGCAGTACTTC.

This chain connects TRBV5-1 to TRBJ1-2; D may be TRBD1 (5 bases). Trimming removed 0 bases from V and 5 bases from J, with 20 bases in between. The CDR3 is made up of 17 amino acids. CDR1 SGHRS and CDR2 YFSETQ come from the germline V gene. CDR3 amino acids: CASSLARTSGREYGYTF. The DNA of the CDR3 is TGCGCCAGCAGCTTGGCCAGAACCTCAGGCAGGGAGTATGGCTACACCTTC.

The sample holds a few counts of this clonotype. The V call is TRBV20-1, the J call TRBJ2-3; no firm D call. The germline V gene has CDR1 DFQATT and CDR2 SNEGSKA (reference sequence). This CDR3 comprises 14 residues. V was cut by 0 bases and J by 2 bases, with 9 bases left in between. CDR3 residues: CSARDIGNTDTQYF. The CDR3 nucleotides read TGCAGTGCTAGAGATATCGGTAACACAGATACGCAGTATTTT.

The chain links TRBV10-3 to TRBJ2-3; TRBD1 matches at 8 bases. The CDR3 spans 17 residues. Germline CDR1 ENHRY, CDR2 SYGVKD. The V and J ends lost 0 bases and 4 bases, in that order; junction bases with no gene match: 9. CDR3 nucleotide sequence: TGTGCCATCAGTGAGTCTAGAGGACAGGGTTCTCCAGATACGCAGTATTTT. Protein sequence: CAISESRGQGSPDTQYF.

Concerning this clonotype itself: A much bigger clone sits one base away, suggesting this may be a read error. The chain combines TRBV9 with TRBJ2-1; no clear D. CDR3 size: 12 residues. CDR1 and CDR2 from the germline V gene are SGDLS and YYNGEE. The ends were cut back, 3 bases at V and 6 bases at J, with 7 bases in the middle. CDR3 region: CASSARTNEQFF. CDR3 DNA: TGTGCCAGCAGCGCCCGAACCAATGAGCAGTTCTTC.

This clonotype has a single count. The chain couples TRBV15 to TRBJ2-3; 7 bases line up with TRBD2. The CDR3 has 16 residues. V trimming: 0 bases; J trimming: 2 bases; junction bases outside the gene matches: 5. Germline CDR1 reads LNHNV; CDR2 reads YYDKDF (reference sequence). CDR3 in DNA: TGTGCCACCAGCAGAGATCGAGCGGGGAACACAGATACGCAGTATTTT. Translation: CATSRDRAGNTDTQYF.

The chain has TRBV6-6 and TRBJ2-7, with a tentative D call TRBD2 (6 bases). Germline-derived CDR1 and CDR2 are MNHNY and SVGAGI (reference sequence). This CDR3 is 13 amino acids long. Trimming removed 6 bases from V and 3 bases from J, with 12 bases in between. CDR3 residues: CASRLAQGYEQYV. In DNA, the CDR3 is TGTGCCAGCAGGCTAGCGCAAGGCTACGAGCAGTACGTC.

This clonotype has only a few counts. CDR3 sequence reads: CASSRSSGKNFYNEQFF. The CDR3 nucleotides read TGTGCCAGCAGCCGTTCATCCGGGAAGAATTTCTACAATGAGCAGTTCTTC. The chain is built from TRBV6-2 or TRBV6-3 and TRBJ2-1, with D tentatively TRBD2 (5 bases). V lost 6 bases and J 3 bases, leaving 21 bases between the germline ends. The CDR3 loop spans 17 amino acids. Germline CDR1 is MNHEY and CDR2 is SVGEGT.

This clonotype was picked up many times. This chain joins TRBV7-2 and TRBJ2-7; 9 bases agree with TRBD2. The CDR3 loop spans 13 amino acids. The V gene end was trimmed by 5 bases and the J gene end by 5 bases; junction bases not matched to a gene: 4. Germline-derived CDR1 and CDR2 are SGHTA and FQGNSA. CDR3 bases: TGTGCCAGCAGCGATAGCGGGAGTCACGAGCAGTACTTC. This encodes CASSDSGSHEQYF.

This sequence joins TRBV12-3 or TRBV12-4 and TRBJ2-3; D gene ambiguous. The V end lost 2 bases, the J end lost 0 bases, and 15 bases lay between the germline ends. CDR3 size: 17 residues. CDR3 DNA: TGTGCCAGCAGTTTAAGGACCCGATCCCTTAGCACAGATACGCAGTATTTT. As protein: CASSLRTRSLSTDTQYF.

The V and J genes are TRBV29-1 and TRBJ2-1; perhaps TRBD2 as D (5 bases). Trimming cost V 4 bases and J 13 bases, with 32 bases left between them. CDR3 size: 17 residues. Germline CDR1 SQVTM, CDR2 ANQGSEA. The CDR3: CSVVGSGVSSSYFAQFF. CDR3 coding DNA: TGCAGCGTTGTTGGCAGTGGGGTCTCTAGCTCCTACTTCGCACAGTTCTTC.

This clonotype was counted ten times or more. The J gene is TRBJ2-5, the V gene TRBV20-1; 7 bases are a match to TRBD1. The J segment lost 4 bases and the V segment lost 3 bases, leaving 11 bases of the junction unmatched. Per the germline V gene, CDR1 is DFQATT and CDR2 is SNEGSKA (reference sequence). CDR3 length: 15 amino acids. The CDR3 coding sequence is TGCAGTGCTAGGGGTATCACAGGGGAGTCAGAGACCCAGTACTTC. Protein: CSARGITGESETQYF.

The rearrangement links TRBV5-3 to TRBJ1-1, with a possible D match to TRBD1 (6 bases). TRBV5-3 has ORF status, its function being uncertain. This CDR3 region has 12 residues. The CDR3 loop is CALGGGRTEAFF. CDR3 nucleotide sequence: TGTGCTCTCGGGGGGGGCCGGACTGAAGCTTTCTTT.

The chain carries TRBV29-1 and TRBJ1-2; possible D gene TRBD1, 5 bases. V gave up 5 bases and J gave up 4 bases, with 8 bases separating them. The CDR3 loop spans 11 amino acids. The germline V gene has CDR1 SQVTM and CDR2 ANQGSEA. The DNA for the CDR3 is TGCAGCGTTCCGACAGTCTATGGCTACACCTTC. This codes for CSVPTVYGYTF. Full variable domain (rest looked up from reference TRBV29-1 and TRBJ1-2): SAVISQKPSRDICQRGTSLTIQCQVDSQVTMMFWYRQQPGQSLTLIATANQGSEATYESGFVIDKFPISRPNLTFSTLTVSNMSPEDSSIYLCSVPTVYGYTFGSGTRLTVV.

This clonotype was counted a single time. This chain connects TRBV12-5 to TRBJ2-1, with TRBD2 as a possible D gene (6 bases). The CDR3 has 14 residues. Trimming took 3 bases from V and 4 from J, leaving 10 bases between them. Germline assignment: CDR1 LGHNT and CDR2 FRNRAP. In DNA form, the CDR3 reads TGTGCTAGTGGTTTCTCAGGGACTTACAATGAGCAGTTCTTC. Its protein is CASGFSGTYNEQFF.

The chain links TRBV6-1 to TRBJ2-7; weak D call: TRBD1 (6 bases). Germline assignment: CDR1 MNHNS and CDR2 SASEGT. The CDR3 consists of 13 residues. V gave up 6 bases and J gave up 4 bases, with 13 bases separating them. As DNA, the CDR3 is TGTGCCAGCAGCCCACCGGGACAATACGAGCAGTACTTC. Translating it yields CASSPPGQYEQYF.

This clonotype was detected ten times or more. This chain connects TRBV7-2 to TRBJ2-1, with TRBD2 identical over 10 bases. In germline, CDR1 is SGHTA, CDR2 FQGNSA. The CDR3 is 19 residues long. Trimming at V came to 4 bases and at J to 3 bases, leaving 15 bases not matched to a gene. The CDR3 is CASSSTGTGLAVLYNEQFF. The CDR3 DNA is TGTGCCAGCAGCTCGACCGGGACAGGACTAGCGGTCCTCTACAATGAGCAGTTCTTC.

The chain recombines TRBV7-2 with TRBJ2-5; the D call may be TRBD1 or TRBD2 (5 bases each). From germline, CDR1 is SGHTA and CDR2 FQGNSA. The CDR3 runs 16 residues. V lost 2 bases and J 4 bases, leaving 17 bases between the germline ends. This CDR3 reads CASSLTTGRGRETQYF. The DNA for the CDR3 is TGTGCCAGCAGCTTAACGACGGGAAGGGGTCGAGAGACCCAGTACTTC.

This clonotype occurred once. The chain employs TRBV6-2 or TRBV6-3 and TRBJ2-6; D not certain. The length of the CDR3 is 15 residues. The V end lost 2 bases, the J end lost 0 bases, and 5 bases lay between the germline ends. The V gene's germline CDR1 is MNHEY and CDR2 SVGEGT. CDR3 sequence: CASSYDSSGANVLTF. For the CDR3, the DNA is TGTGCCAGCAGTTACGATAGCTCTGGGGCCAACGTCCTGACTTTC.

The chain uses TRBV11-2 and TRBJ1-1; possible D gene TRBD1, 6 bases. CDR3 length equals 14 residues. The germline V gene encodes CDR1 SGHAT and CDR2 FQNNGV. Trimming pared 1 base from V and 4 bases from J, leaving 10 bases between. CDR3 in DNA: TGTGCCAGCAGCTTAGGGACAGTGAGCACTGAAGCTTTCTTT. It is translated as CASSLGTVSTEAFF.

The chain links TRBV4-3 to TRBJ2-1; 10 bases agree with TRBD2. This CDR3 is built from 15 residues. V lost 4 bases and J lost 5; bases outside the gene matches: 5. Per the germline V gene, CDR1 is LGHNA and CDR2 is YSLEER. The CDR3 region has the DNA TGCGCCAGCAGCCTAGGGACTAGCGTCGACAATGAGCAGTTCTTC. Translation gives CASSLGTSVDNEQFF.

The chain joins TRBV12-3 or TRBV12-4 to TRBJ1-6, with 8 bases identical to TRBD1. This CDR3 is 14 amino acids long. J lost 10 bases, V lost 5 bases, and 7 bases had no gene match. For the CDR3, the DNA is TGTGCCAGCAGTATAGGGACAGGCGGGTCACCCCTCCACTTT. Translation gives CASSIGTGGSPLHF.

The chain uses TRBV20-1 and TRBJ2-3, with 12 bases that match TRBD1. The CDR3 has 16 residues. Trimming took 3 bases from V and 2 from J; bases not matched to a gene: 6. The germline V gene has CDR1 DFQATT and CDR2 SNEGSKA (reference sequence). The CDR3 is CSASRDRGLFTDTQYF. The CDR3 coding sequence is TGCAGTGCTAGCCGGGACAGGGGGCTATTCACAGATACGCAGTATTTT.

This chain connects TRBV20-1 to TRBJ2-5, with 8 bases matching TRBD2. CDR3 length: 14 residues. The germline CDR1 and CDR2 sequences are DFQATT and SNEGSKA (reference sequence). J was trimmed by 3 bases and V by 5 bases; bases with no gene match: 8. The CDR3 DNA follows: TGCAGTGCTCGAATCGGGAGGGCAGAAGAGACCCAGTACTTC. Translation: CSARIGRAEETQYF.

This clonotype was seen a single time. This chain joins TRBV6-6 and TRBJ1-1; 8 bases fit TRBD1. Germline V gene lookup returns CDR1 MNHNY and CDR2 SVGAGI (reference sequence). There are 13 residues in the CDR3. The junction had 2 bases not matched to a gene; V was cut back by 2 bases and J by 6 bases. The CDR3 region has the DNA TGTGCCAGCAGTTACGGGACAGGACCTGAAGCTTTCTTT. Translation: CASSYGTGPEAFF.

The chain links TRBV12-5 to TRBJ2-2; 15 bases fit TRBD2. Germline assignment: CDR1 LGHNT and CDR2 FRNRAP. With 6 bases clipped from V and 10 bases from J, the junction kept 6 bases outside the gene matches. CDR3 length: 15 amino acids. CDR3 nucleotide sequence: TGTGCTAGTGGCCCGGGACTAGCGGGAGGAGTGGAGCTGTTTTTT. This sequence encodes CASGPGLAGGVELFF.